The clone carrying this TCR beta chain has a handful of counts. Its antigen is still unknown. A heparinised blood draw that averaged about 100 mL was obtained once from each donor. Purity exceeding 98% was reached by all sorted populations. This sample is drawn from a study of beta chain features in type 1 diabetes. Overall study results and limits: TCRB CDR3 length was moderately but significantly reduced in all four CD4+ subsets of Type 1 diabetes patients.

The CDR3 sequence is 11 residues long. The germline gives CDR1 MDHEN, CDR2 SYDVKM. The V and J ends lost 8 bases and 13 bases respectively, with 17 bases between them. All of the isolated RNA was reverse transcribed, so expressed TCRB transcripts were sequenced. TCRdb keeps only in-frame clones here, not all; method: immunoSEQ multiplex PCR. The sample includes about 150,000 clones, under 13% seen only once; the top ten take 0.5%. Source material: central memory CD4+ T cells from blood. The sequence was collected from a man younger than 45 with type 1 diabetes. The rearrangement uses TRBV28 and TRBJ2-5; D is perhaps TRBD1 (5 bases). The CDR3 spells CASSSRRQWYF. The CDR3 coding sequence is TGTGCCAGCTCCAGCCGTAGACAGTGGTACTTC.